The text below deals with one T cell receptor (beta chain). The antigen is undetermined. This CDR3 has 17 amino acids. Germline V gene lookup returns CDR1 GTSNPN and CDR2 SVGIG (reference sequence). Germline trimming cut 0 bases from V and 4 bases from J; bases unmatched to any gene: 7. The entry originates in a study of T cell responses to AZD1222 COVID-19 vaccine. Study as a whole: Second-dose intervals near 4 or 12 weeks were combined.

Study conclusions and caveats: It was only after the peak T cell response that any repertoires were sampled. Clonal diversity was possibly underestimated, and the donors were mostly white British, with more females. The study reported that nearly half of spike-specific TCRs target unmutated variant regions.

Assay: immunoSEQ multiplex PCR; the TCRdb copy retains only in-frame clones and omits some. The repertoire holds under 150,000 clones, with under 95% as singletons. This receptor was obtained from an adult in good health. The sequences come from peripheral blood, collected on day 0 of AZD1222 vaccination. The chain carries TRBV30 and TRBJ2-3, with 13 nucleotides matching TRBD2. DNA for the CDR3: TGTGCCTGGAGTGTAAAGAGGACTAGCGGGAGTTCAGATACGCAGTATTTT. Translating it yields CAWSVKRTSGSSDTQYF.